This T cell receptor (beta chain) was found in a study of T cell repertoires in cytomegalovirus infection. Study at large: CMV epitopes, recently identified HLA-C-restricted and well-studied HLA-B-restricted, were used. A matching HLA type, together with CMV infection, was signaled by public TCR beta signatures.

Regarding this clonotype: Its antigen is not identified.

TCRdb redid the calling of the reads with MiXCR, one entry per CDR3 protein. The table includes around 300,000 distinct CDR3 sequences, 22% detected once. The material sequenced was cultured PBMCs, taken from culture after CMV antigen stimulation. This TCR was recovered from a human donor in good health (CMV status not recorded). Some clones in this sample may be carry-over from other donors' samples.

The CDR3, as DNA: TGTGCCATCAGTGATCGGGGGGGTCACGAGCAGTACGTC. It translates to CAISDRGGHEQYV. The chain employs TRBV10-3 and TRBJ2-7; 8 bases fit TRBD2. J was trimmed by 5 bases and V by 3 bases; bases with no gene match: 3. CDR1 ENHRY and CDR2 SYGVKD come from the germline V gene. The CDR3 runs to 13 residues.